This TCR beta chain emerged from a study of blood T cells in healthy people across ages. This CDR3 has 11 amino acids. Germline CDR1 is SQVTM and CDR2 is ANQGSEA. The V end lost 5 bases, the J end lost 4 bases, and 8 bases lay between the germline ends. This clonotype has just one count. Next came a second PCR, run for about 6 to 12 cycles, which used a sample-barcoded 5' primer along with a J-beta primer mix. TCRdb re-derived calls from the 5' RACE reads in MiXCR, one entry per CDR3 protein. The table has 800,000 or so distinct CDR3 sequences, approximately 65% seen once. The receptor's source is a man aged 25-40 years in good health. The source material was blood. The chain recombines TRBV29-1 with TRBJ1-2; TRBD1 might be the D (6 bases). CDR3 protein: CSVKDSYGYTF. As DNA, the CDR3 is TGCAGCGTTAAGGACAGCTATGGCTACACCTTC.